This T cell receptor beta chain was captured by sequencing in a study of identical twins' blood T cells. This CDR3 comprises 17 residues. Trimming pared 4 bases from V and 0 bases from J, leaving 16 bases between. Per the germline V gene, CDR1 is MGHDK and CDR2 is SYGVNS. Authors' methods: Clonotypes per individual ranged from about 85,000 to nearly 500,000. MiXCR was run by TCRdb on the 5' RACE reads, yielding one entry per CDR3 protein. It is TCRdb's table, rather than the study itself, that gives the V and J calls and clone size. The sample carries 400,000 or so distinct CDR3 sequences, around 30% recorded once.

This rearrangement joins TRBV25-1 to TRBJ1-3; D is uncertain. The sequence was obtained from a woman between 18 and 50 years old in good health. Sequenced sample: PBMCs. CDR3 sequence reads: CASSAGPGSSSGNTIYF. The CDR3 DNA is TGTGCCAGCAGTGCCGGCCCTGGGTCCAGCTCTGGAAACACCATATATTTT.